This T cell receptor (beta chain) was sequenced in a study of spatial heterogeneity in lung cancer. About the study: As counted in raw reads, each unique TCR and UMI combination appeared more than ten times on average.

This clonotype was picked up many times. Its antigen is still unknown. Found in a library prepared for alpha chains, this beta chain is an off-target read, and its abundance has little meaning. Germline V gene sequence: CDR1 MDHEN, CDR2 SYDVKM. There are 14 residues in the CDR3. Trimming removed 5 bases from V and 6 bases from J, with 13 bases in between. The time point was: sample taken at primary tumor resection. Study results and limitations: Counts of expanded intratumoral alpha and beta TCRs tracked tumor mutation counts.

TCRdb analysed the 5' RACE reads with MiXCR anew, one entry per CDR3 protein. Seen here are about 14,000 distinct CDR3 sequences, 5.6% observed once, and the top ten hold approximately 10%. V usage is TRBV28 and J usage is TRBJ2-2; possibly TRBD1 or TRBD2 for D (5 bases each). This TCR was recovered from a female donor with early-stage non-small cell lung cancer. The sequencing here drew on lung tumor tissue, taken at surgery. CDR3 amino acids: CASSPNRRAGELFF. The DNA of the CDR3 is TGTGCCAGCAGTCCGAACAGGCGGGCCGGGGAGCTGTTTTTT.